The next 23 T cell receptor beta chains were all read from a single sample in a study of high-grade serous ovarian cancer treatment subgroups. The tumor samples were collected prior to definitive surgery or chemotherapy. Profiled with immunoSEQ multiplex PCR; TCRdb holds only in-frame clones, not every one. The top ten clones hold 8% to 13% of a sample with around 6,800 clones, under 85% of them seen once. Material: tumor tissue. The receptors derive from a human donor with high-grade serous ovarian cancer.

The V gene is TRBV7-8, the J gene TRBJ2-6, with 8 bases fitting TRBD1. Trimming removed 5 bases from V and 0 bases from J; junction bases left unmatched: 6. Looked up from germline, CDR1 is SGHVS and CDR2 is FQNEAQ. CDR3 size: 17 residues. In DNA form, the CDR3 reads TGTGCCAGCAGCCGCCGGGACAGGAGCTCTGGGGCCAACGTCCTGACTTTC. It translates to CASSRRDRSSGANVLTF.

The V and J genes are TRBV5-1 and TRBJ2-5; TRBD2 might be the D (5 bases). CDR1 and CDR2 (germline): SGHRS, YFSETQ. The CDR3 consists of 13 residues. Trimming shortened V by 6 bases and J by 2 bases, and 11 bases separated the two germline ends. The CDR3 DNA reads as TGCGCCAGCAAGAGCGGCAGTCAAGAGACCCAGTACTTC. This sequence encodes CASKSGSQETQYF.

The chain is built from TRBV2 and TRBJ2-1; 8 nucleotides agree with TRBD2. Germline V CDR1 and CDR2: SNHLY, FYNNEI. This CDR3 is 15 amino acids long. J lost 9 bases, V lost 0 bases, and 7 bases had no gene match. CDR3 in DNA: TGTGCCAGCAGTGAAGCTACTAGCGGCGGCGGTGAGCAGTTCTTC. Translated, it gives CASSEATSGGGEQFF.

The chain recombines TRBV18 with TRBJ2-2; D is undetermined. The CDR3 loop spans 13 amino acids. Germline V lookup: CDR1 KGHSH, CDR2 LQKENI. The V and J ends lost 3 bases and 4 bases respectively, with 6 bases between them. The CDR3 nucleotides read TGTGCCAGCTCACCGGGAAGCACCGGGGAGCTGTTTTTT. Protein product: CASSPGSTGELFF.

This clone has just a few counts. The chain employs TRBV6-5 and TRBJ2-2, with 7 bases that match TRBD2. CDR1 and CDR2 (germline): MNHEY, SVGAGI. There are 15 residues in the CDR3. Trimming removed 6 bases from V and 3 bases from J; junction bases left unmatched: 7. The CDR3 DNA reads as TGTGCCAGCAGCGCGCTAGCGGAACACACCGGGGAGCTGTTTTTT. Protein sequence: CASSALAEHTGELFF.

The chain employs TRBV5-1 and TRBJ2-7; 7 bases line up with TRBD2. V lost 8 bases and J lost 0; bases outside the gene matches: 8. The CDR3 sequence is 14 residues long. Per the germline V gene, CDR1 is SGHRS and CDR2 is YFSETQ. The CDR3: CASSEAGVSYEQYF. Here the CDR3 DNA reads TGCGCCAGTTCCGAGGCGGGGGTCTCCTACGAGCAGTACTTC.

This clone was observed a single time. The chain links TRBV27 to TRBJ1-6; TRBD1 matches at 8 bases. Unmatched junction bases numbered 8, after V lost 5 bases and J lost 5 bases. The germline V gene encodes CDR1 MNHEY and CDR2 SMNVEV (reference sequence). The CDR3 is made up of 16 amino acids. The CDR3 coding sequence is TGTGCCAGCAGTCTGGGGAGGGGACAGGATAATTCACCCCTCCACTTT. Translated, it gives CASSLGRGQDNSPLHF.

The rearrangement uses TRBV5-4 and TRBJ2-7, with D possibly being TRBD2 (7 bases). The ends were cut back, 0 bases at V and 5 bases at J, with 12 bases in the middle. Germline V CDR1 and CDR2: SGHNT, YYREEE (reference sequence). The CDR3 consists of 14 residues. The CDR3 bases are TGTGCCAGCAGCTTGGGCGGGGGCAACAACGAGCAGTACTTC. Protein sequence: CASSLGGGNNEQYF.

This chain joins TRBV28 and TRBJ1-4; the D is unclear. The ends were cut back, 6 bases at V and 7 bases at J, with 18 bases in the middle. Germline lookup yields CDR1 MDHEN and CDR2 SYDVKM. The CDR3 is 15 amino acids. The CDR3 sequence is CASSPPGIPTEKLFF. CDR3 bases: TGTGCCAGCAGCCCCCCGGGTATTCCCACTGAAAAACTGTTTTTT.

The chain combines TRBV7-2 with TRBJ2-7; TRBD2 matches at 9 bases. With 5 bases clipped from V and 7 bases from J, the junction kept 15 bases outside the gene matches. CDR1 is SGHTA, CDR2 FQGNSA, per germline. The CDR3 is 16 amino acids. In DNA form, the CDR3 reads TGTGCCAGCAGCCCCCCGGGTGGGCGGGAGGGTTTAGAGCAGTACTTC. This codes for CASSPPGGREGLEQYF.

This chain joins TRBV5-1 and TRBJ2-1; TRBD2 matches 11 bases. The CDR3 consists of 13 residues. Germline V gene sequence: CDR1 SGHRS, CDR2 YFSETQ. The trim removed 7 bases at V and 6 bases at J, leaving 3 bases unmatched. The CDR3 spells CASVGTSGNEQFF. CDR3 DNA: TGCGCCAGCGTTGGGACTAGCGGCAATGAGCAGTTCTTC.

CDR3 in amino acids: CSGRGTGDVGYTF. The CDR3 nucleotides read TGCAGCGGTAGGGGGACAGGGGATGTCGGCTACACCTTC. The rearrangement uses TRBV29-1 and TRBJ1-2, with 10 bases aligning to TRBD1. Germline assignment: CDR1 SQVTM and CDR2 ANQGSEA. This CDR3 is 13 amino acids long. V shed 7 bases and J 8 bases; nucleotides not matched to a gene: 10.

The rearrangement links TRBV19 to TRBJ2-1; D gene uncertain. V lost 4 bases and J lost 2, with 0 bases in between. The CDR3 has 11 amino acids. The V gene's germline CDR1 is LNHDA and CDR2 SQIVND (reference sequence). The CDR3 region is CASSTYNEQFF. The CDR3 nucleotides are TGTGCCAGTAGTACCTACAATGAGCAGTTCTTC.

The chain employs TRBV6-5 and TRBJ2-5, with 8 bases lining up with TRBD1. V lost 6 bases and J lost 3; bases outside the gene matches: 3. This CDR3 comprises 13 residues. The germline V gene has CDR1 MNHEY and CDR2 SVGAGI. The DNA for the CDR3 is TGTGCCAGCAGGATGGACAGGGAAGAGACCCAGTACTTC. It specifies CASRMDREETQYF.

V gene TRBV2 combines with J gene TRBJ2-1, with a possible D match to TRBD2 (5 bases). V lost 11 bases, J lost 8 bases, and 16 bases lay in between. CDR3 size: 12 residues. The germline V gene has CDR1 SNHLY and CDR2 FYNNEI. The CDR3 loop is CAGREGVDEQFF. The DNA for the CDR3 is TGTGCCGGAAGAGAGGGCGTCGATGAGCAGTTCTTC.

This chain uses TRBV27 with TRBJ1-2; a weak D match, TRBD1 (6 bases). V was cut by 3 bases and J by 4 bases, with 9 bases left in between. The CDR3 loop spans 13 amino acids. Germline loops: CDR1 MNHEY, CDR2 SMNVEV (reference sequence). The CDR3 protein is CASSFRGGYGYTF. CDR3 coding DNA: TGTGCCAGCAGTTTCAGGGGTGGCTATGGCTACACCTTC.

This sequence joins TRBV28 and TRBJ1-5; no definite D call. Germline V gene sequence: CDR1 MDHEN, CDR2 SYDVKM. The CDR3 has 16 amino acids. With 3 bases removed from V and 0 bases from J, the gap between germline ends came to 12 bases. CDR3 amino acids: CASSFLGSGSNQPQHF. The CDR3 nucleotides are TGTGCCAGCAGTTTTTTGGGGTCAGGTAGCAATCAGCCCCAGCATTTT. Looking up the rest from reference TRBV28 and TRBJ1-5 gives the full variable domain: DVKVTQSSRYLVKRTGEKVFLECVQDMDHENMFWYRQDPGLGLRLIYFSYDVKMKEKGDIPEGYSVSREKKERFSLILESASTNQTSMYLCASSFLGSGSNQPQHFGDGTRLSIL.

V and J are TRBV6-6 and TRBJ2-2, with D possibly matching TRBD1 (5 bases). There are 14 residues in the CDR3. V lost 2 bases to trimming and J lost 3 bases, with 7 bases between them. CDR1 and CDR2 (germline): MNHNY, SVGAGI (reference sequence). The CDR3, as DNA: TGTGCCAGCAGTTACAGGGGCCACACCGGGGAGCTGTTTTTT. Translation: CASSYRGHTGELFF.

The chain uses TRBV30 and TRBJ1-6, with D unresolved. The germline V gene has CDR1 GTSNPN and CDR2 SVGIG (reference sequence). Trimming took off 1 base at V and 7 bases at J, with 11 bases between the two ends. The CDR3 loop spans 14 amino acids. Here the CDR3 DNA reads TGTGCCTGGAGTGCTCCGGGCACGAATTCACCCCTCCACTTT. Its protein is CAWSAPGTNSPLHF.

The gene calls are TRBV10-3 and TRBJ2-3; 7 nucleotides line up with TRBD2. CDR1 and CDR2 (germline): ENHRY, SYGVKD. Trimming at V came to 0 bases and at J to 3 bases, leaving 12 bases not matched to a gene. The CDR3 contains 18 residues. The CDR3 DNA reads TGTGCCATCAGTGAGTCGGACGGGACTACCTCTTATACAGATACGCAGTATTTT. Its translation is CAISESDGTTSYTDTQYF.

J is TRBJ2-7 and V is TRBV30; maybe TRBD2 (5 bases). V lost 5 bases and J lost 0, with 8 bases in between. The germline CDR1 and CDR2 sequences are GTSNPN and SVGIG (reference sequence). The CDR3 is 12 amino acids. CDR3 sequence reads: CAWGLASYEQYF. The CDR3 nucleotides are TGTGCCTGGGGACTGGCCTCCTACGAGCAGTACTTC.

This chain connects TRBV6-6 to TRBJ2-6; D not certain. CDR3 length: 15 residues. V lost 7 bases to trimming and J lost 0 bases, with 10 bases between them. The germline V gene encodes CDR1 MNHNY and CDR2 SVGAGI (reference sequence). CDR3 residues: CASKKGSSGANVLTF. The CDR3 coding sequence is TGTGCCAGCAAAAAGGGCTCCTCTGGGGCCAACGTCCTGACTTTC.

The chain links TRBV9 to TRBJ2-5; 14 bases match TRBD2. V dropped 4 bases and J dropped 1; count of bases not matched to a gene: 9. This CDR3 contains 18 residues. The germline V gene has CDR1 SGDLS and CDR2 YYNGEE. CDR3 nucleotide sequence: TGTGCCAGCAGCCTACCCGGACTAGCGGGGGGAGCCCAAGAGACCCAGTACTTC. Its protein product is CASSLPGLAGGAQETQYF.